The 21 T cell receptor beta chains presented below share a single source sample, sequenced in a study of T cell repertoires in cytomegalovirus infection. TCRdb re-called the reads through MiXCR, storing one row per CDR3 protein. Counted here are hundreds of thousands of distinct CDR3 sequences, approximately 32% occurring once; the ten biggest clones make up 12%. For these receptors, no antigen is known. This specimen was cultured CD8+ T cells from PBMCs, taken from culture after CMV antigen stimulation. The source is a human donor in good health (CMV status not recorded). Some clones in this sample may be carry-over from other donors' samples.

This clonotype was seen a few times. V gene TRBV6-1 combines with J gene TRBJ2-1; D gene ambiguous. Germline V gene sequence: CDR1 MNHNS, CDR2 SASEGT. This CDR3 contains 14 residues. Trimming removed 0 bases at V and 6 bases at J, with 9 bases between. CDR3 DNA: TGTGCCAGCAGTGAAGCGGAAGATACCAATGAGCAGTTCTTC. This sequence encodes CASSEAEDTNEQFF.

This clonotype was seen at least ten times. J is TRBJ2-3 and V is TRBV7-6; 8 nucleotides match TRBD1. The junction had 21 bases not matched to a gene; V was cut back by 5 bases and J by 2 bases. Germline lookup yields CDR1 SGHVS and CDR2 FNYEAQ. The CDR3 covers 20 residues. The CDR3 coding sequence is TGTGCCAGCAGCAAAATTCAGGCTCCAAACCGGGACAGGCCCACAGATACGCAGTATTTT. As protein: CASSKIQAPNRDRPTDTQYF.

This chain links TRBV7-9 with TRBJ2-4; 9 positions match TRBD2. The CDR3 sequence is 19 residues long. After removal of 5 bases from V and 0 bases from J, the junction contained 14 bases not matched to a gene. Germline V gene sequence: CDR1 SEHNR, CDR2 FQNEAQ (reference sequence). The CDR3 bases are TGTGCCAGCAGCCTTTTCGGCGGGGGGGAGAAGTTAGCCAAAAACATTCAGTACTTC. Protein product: CASSLFGGGEKLAKNIQYF. Looking up the rest from reference TRBV7-9 and TRBJ2-4 gives the full variable domain: DTGVSQNPRHKITKRGQNVTFRCDPISEHNRLYWYRQTLGQGPEFLTYFQNEAQLEKSRLLSDRFSAERPKGSFSTLEIQRTEQGDSAMYLCASSLFGGGEKLAKNIQYFGAGTRLSVL.

This clonotype was counted ten times or more. This rearrangement joins TRBV4-1 to TRBJ1-1; D not resolved. The CDR3 runs 14 residues. V was shortened by 0 bases and J by 4 bases, with 9 bases between the two germline ends. Germline loops: CDR1 MGHRA, CDR2 YSYEKL. The CDR3 DNA reads as TGCGCCAGCAGCCAAGAGCCTGGAGGCACTGAAGCTTTCTTT. Residues: CASSQEPGGTEAFF.

In this sample, this clonotype turned up a few times. This chain connects TRBV7-6 to TRBJ2-2, with D possibly being TRBD2 (6 bases). Trimming pared 11 bases from V and 3 bases from J, leaving 10 bases between. CDR3 size: 12 residues. Germline CDR1 SGHVS, CDR2 FNYEAQ. This chain's CDR3 is CAWGDDTGELFF. In DNA form, the CDR3 reads TGTGCCTGGGGGGATGACACCGGGGAGCTGTTTTTT.

This clonotype occurred many times. The genes are TRBV7-6 and TRBJ2-3, with D perhaps matching TRBD1 (5 bases). Germline CDR1 reads SGHVS; CDR2 reads FNYEAQ. Trimming cost V 3 bases and J 2 bases, with 12 bases left between them. There are 15 residues in the CDR3. CDR3 nucleotides: TGTGCCAGCAGCTTGGGGCTACCCGCCACAGATACGCAGTATTTT. It translates to CASSLGLPATDTQYF.

V and J are TRBV7-9 and TRBJ2-1; D ambiguous. With 2 bases removed from V and 6 bases from J, the gap between germline ends came to 17 bases. Germline V gene data show CDR1 as SEHNR and CDR2 as FQNEAQ (reference sequence). CDR3 size: 16 residues. CDR3 nucleotide sequence: TGTGCCAGCAGCTTAAAGTCGGCCTCCATCTCCAATGAGCAGTTCTTC. It translates to CASSLKSASISNEQFF.

The chain recombines TRBV7-8 with TRBJ1-5; no clear D gene. The germline CDR1 and CDR2 sequences are SGHVS and FQNEAQ. The CDR3 is 15 residues long. Trimming left V 5 bases short and J 7 bases short, with 18 bases between. The CDR3 region is CASSAPGLREQPQHF. CDR3 sequence (DNA): TGTGCCAGCAGCGCACCTGGTTTGAGGGAGCAGCCCCAGCATTTT.

The gene calls are TRBV5-1 and TRBJ1-1; D is possibly TRBD1 (6 bases). With 3 bases removed from V and 7 bases from J, the gap between germline ends came to 10 bases. CDR1 SGHRS and CDR2 YFSETQ come from the germline V gene. The CDR3 consists of 12 residues. The CDR3 here is CASSSEGGEAFF. CDR3 nucleotides: TGCGCCAGCAGCTCAGAAGGGGGTGAAGCTTTCTTT.

The genes are TRBV27 and TRBJ1-1; no definite D call. CDR1 is MNHEY and CDR2 is SMNVEV in the germline V gene (reference sequence). This CDR3 contains 15 residues. V was pared by 5 bases and J by 0 bases, with 13 bases between. CDR3 amino acids: CASSGPGSMNTEAFF. CDR3 DNA sequence: TGTGCCAGCAGTGGGCCGGGCAGCATGAACACTGAAGCTTTCTTT.

The V and J genes are TRBV20-1 and TRBJ2-7; 7 bases are a match to TRBD1. J lost 5 bases, V lost 2 bases, and 9 bases had no gene match. The CDR3 runs to 14 residues. Germline CDR1 is DFQATT and CDR2 is SNEGSKA (reference sequence). In nucleotides, the CDR3 is TGCAGTGCTAGACCACAGACAGGGCCCCACGAGCAGTACGTC. This encodes CSARPQTGPHEQYV.

This clonotype was counted a few times. The chain recombines TRBV4-1 with TRBJ2-2; a possible D gene is TRBD2 (7 bases). The CDR3 is made up of 16 amino acids. V shed 4 bases and J shed 3 bases, with 15 bases lying between them. Germline values: CDR1 MGHRA, CDR2 YSYEKL. CDR3 DNA: TGCGCCAGCAGCCCCCTAAGGGGGGGGGACACCGGGGAGCTGTTTTTT. Its translation: CASSPLRGGDTGELFF.

V and J are TRBV24-1 and TRBJ1-2; a weak D match, TRBD1 (5 bases). V was cut by 9 bases and J by 3 bases, with 19 bases left in between. The CDR3 is 15 amino acids. Germline CDR1 is KGHDR and CDR2 is SFDVKD. The CDR3 region is CATQPGTSRDYGYTF. The CDR3 DNA is TGTGCCACCCAACCCGGGACTTCGAGGGACTATGGCTACACCTTC.

The V and J genes are TRBV19 and TRBJ2-3; the match to TRBD1 covers 9 bases. Germline trimming cut 8 bases from V and 4 bases from J; bases unmatched to any gene: 7. The V gene's germline CDR1 is LNHDA and CDR2 SQIVND (reference sequence). The CDR3 totals 14 residues. In DNA form, the CDR3 reads TGTGCCAGTCACCCCGGGACAGGGTCAGATACGCAGTATTTT. Its protein is CASHPGTGSDTQYF.

This clonotype showed up just once. The rearrangement uses TRBV19 and TRBJ2-7, with a weak D call TRBD2 (5 bases). Germline V CDR1 and CDR2: LNHDA, SQIVND (reference sequence). The CDR3 sequence is 17 residues long. Deletions cut 8 bases from V and 0 bases from J, with 23 bases between. The CDR3 loop reads CASGQQTVPGSSYEQYF. The CDR3 DNA sequence: TGTGCCAGTGGGCAACAGACCGTGCCGGGGTCCTCCTACGAGCAGTACTTC.

This clonotype has a single count. The chain joins TRBV27 to TRBJ2-7; 9 positions agree with TRBD1. The ends lost 6 bases at V and 6 bases at J; junction bases unmatched: 12. The V gene's germline CDR1 is MNHEY and CDR2 SMNVEV (reference sequence). The CDR3 length is 15 residues. The chain's CDR3 is CASSSLPGQGAEQYF. DNA for the CDR3: TGTGCCAGCAGCTCACTCCCGGGACAGGGAGCCGAGCAGTACTTC.

This chain links TRBV13 with TRBJ2-3; a weak D match, TRBD1 (6 bases). This CDR3 has 15 residues. The V gene lost 5 bases and the J gene lost 3 bases, with 15 bases spanning the gap. Germline V lookup: CDR1 PRHDT, CDR2 FYEKMQ (reference sequence). The CDR3 sequence: CASSPETGGTDTQYF. CDR3 nucleotides: TGTGCCAGCAGCCCCGAGACAGGCGGAACAGATACGCAGTATTTT.

Comment on this clonotype: A junction end diverges from the germline sequence, so it may reflect a read error. The chain couples TRBV15 to TRBJ2-2; TRBD2 is a possible D gene (5 bases). This CDR3 spans 17 amino acids. The V gene's germline CDR1 is LNHNV and CDR2 YYDKDF (reference sequence). The CDR3 DNA reads TGTGCCACCAGCAGAGAATATGGTGCAGAGAACACCGGGGAGCTGTATTTT. Translating it yields CATSREYGAENTGELYF.

This clonotype has a handful of counts. The V gene is TRBV19, the J gene TRBJ2-7, with D unclear. Looked up from germline, CDR1 is LNHDA and CDR2 is SQIVND (reference sequence). The ends were cut back, 9 bases at V and 2 bases at J, with 17 bases in the middle. The CDR3 runs 14 residues. This CDR3 is CASGLGIFPYEQYF. The CDR3 DNA is TGTGCCAGCGGCCTGGGGATCTTCCCCTACGAGCAGTACTTC.

This clonotype was counted a few times. The genes are TRBV14 and TRBJ2-1; D is uncertain. This CDR3 is built from 14 residues. CDR1 SGHDN and CDR2 FVKESK come from the germline V gene. Trimming removed 0 bases from V and 5 bases from J, with 8 bases in between. The DNA for the CDR3 is TGTGCCAGCAGCCAAGATTGGGCAGACAATGAGCAGTTCTTC. It encodes CASSQDWADNEQFF.

The table lists this clonotype with a few counts. The chain couples TRBV6-1 to TRBJ1-1; tentatively, D is TRBD1 (5 bases). Trimming removed 2 bases from V and 5 bases from J, with 15 bases in between. Germline loops: CDR1 MNHNS, CDR2 SASEGT. This CDR3 comprises 15 residues. The CDR3 is CASSEFVGSGTEAFF. The CDR3, as DNA: TGTGCCAGCAGTGAATTTGTTGGGTCAGGGACTGAAGCTTTCTTT.